This TCR beta chain came from a study of PD-L1 blockade in urothelial cancer. Background on the study: When patients started atezolizumab at some point between 2013 and 2014, it was given at 1,200 mg intravenously every 3 weeks. Among blood samples, the median T cell count was approximately 140,000.

Germline V gene lookup returns CDR1 SGHTA and CDR2 FQGNSA. The CDR3 runs to 16 residues. Trimming at V came to 0 bases and at J to 5 bases, leaving 7 bases not matched to a gene. Sample time point: pretreatment peripheral blood. Method: immunoSEQ multiplex PCR; TCRdb's copy keeps in-frame clones and lacks some. Counted here are tens of thousands of clones, roughly 80% occurring once; the ten biggest clones make up about 6.9%. The source of this sequence is a man aged 35-49 years with urothelial cancer. The source was PBMCs, collected around atezolizumab (anti-PD-L1) treatment. The chain couples TRBV7-2 to TRBJ2-5, with 9 bases matching TRBD2. DNA for the CDR3: TGTGCCAGCAGCTTAGCGCGGGCGGGAGGGGAGGAGACCCAGTACTTC. Residues: CASSLARAGGEETQYF.